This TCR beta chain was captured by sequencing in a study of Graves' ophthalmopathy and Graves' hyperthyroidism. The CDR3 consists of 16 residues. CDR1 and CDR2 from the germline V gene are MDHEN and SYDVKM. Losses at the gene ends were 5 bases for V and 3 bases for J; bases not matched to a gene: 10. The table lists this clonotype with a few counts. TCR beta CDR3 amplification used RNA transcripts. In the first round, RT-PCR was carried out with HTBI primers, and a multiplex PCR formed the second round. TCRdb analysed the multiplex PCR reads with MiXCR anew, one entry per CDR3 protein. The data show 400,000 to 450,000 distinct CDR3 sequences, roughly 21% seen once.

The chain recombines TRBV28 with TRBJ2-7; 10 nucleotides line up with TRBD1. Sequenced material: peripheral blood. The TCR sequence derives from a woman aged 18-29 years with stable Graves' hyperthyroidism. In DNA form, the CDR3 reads TGTGCCAGCAGTCAGACAGGGGGCAAGGGAGTCTACGAGCAGTACTTC. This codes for CASSQTGGKGVYEQYF.